The rows below give T cell receptor beta chains drawn from one sample of a study of shared clonotypes between healthy human individuals. The data were produced by immunoSEQ multiplex PCR, yet TCRdb's version contains in-frame clones alone and is incomplete. The sample shows about 1.5 million clones, nearly 99% of them seen only once. Sequencing was carried out using naive CD4+ T cells sorted from blood. Receptor source: a man aged 25-40 years in good health. Each CDR3 is given with its conserved first and last residue. The D gene is left open where the match is weak.

j_call	cdr3_length	d_call	v_call	cdr3_aa	cdr3_nt
TRBJ2-7	13	.	TRBV9	CASGGGGTGEQYF	TGTGCCAGCGGGGGTGGAGGGACGGGAGAGCAGTACTTC
TRBJ1-5	15	.	TRBV10-3	CAIREDSYSNQPQHF	TGTGCCATCAGGGAGGACAGCTATAGCAATCAGCCCCAGCATTTT
TRBJ2-7	13	TRBD1	TRBV6-5	CASRTGQDYEQYF	TGTGCCAGCAGGACAGGACAGGACTACGAGCAGTACTTC
TRBJ2-1	14	.	TRBV5-1	CASSLGQVYNEQFF	TGCGCCAGCAGCTTGGGACAAGTCTACAATGAGCAGTTCTTC
TRBJ1-2	14	TRBD1	TRBV14	CASSQDGDRAGYTF	TGTGCCAGCAGCCAAGATGGTGACAGGGCTGGCTACACCTTC
TRBJ2-5	12	.	TRBV15	CATSRRFETQYF	TGTGCCACCAGCAGGAGGTTCGAGACCCAGTACTTC
TRBJ2-7	16	TRBD2	TRBV5-1	CASSLRGTSGYYEQYF	TGCGCCAGCAGCTTGAGAGGGACTAGCGGTTACTACGAGCAGTACTTC
TRBJ2-7	18	TRBD2	TRBV13	CASSLKRTSGRMGYEQYF	TGTGCCAGCAGCTTAAAAAGGACTAGCGGGAGAATGGGCTACGAGCAGTACTTC
TRBJ2-1	15	.	TRBV7-2	CASSLVPGPYNEQFF	TGTGCCAGCAGCTTAGTGCCAGGGCCCTACAATGAGCAGTTCTTC
TRBJ2-6	16	.	TRBV21-1	CASSRSEATGANVLTF	TGTGCCAGCAGCCGCTCGGAAGCGACAGGGGCCAACGTCCTGACTTTC
TRBJ1-5	17	.	TRBV19	CASSTTGTGNSNQPQHF	TGTGCCAGTAGTACAACCGGGACGGGGAATAGCAATCAGCCCCAGCATTTT
TRBJ1-2	16	TRBD1	TRBV25-1	CASSESGTGGTYGYTF	TGTGCCAGCAGTGAGTCCGGGACAGGGGGCACCTATGGCTACACCTTC
TRBJ1-1	13	.	TRBV11-3	CASSLVRQAEAFF	TGTGCCAGCAGCTTGGTCAGACAGGCTGAAGCTTTCTTT
TRBJ2-7	14	TRBD2	TRBV6-1	CASMWSGGSAEQYF	TGTGCCAGCATGTGGTCGGGAGGTTCGGCCGAGCAGTACTTC
TRBJ2-1	14	.	TRBV7-7	CASSLGGAANEQFF	TGTGCCAGCAGCTTAGGTGGGGCGGCCAATGAGCAGTTCTTC
TRBJ2-2	16	.	TRBV5-1	CASSLVQGRDTGELFF	TGCGCCAGCAGCTTGGTCCAGGGGCGAGACACCGGGGAGCTGTTTTTT
TRBJ2-7	13	.	TRBV6-1	CASSEVGTPVAYF	TGTGCCAGCAGTGAAGTAGGGACCCCCGTTGCGTACTTC
TRBJ2-3	16	.	TRBV9	CASSVDPSRGTDTQYF	TGTGCCAGCAGCGTAGATCCTAGCCGGGGAACAGATACGCAGTATTTT
TRBJ2-2	15	TRBD2	TRBV7-3	CASSLWTSGSGELFF	TGTGCCAGCAGCCTCTGGACTAGCGGGAGTGGGGAGCTGTTTTTT
TRBJ2-3	17	TRBD2	TRBV5-1	CASSLAEGLESTDTQYF	TGCGCCAGCAGCTTGGCCGAAGGACTAGAAAGCACAGATACGCAGTATTTT